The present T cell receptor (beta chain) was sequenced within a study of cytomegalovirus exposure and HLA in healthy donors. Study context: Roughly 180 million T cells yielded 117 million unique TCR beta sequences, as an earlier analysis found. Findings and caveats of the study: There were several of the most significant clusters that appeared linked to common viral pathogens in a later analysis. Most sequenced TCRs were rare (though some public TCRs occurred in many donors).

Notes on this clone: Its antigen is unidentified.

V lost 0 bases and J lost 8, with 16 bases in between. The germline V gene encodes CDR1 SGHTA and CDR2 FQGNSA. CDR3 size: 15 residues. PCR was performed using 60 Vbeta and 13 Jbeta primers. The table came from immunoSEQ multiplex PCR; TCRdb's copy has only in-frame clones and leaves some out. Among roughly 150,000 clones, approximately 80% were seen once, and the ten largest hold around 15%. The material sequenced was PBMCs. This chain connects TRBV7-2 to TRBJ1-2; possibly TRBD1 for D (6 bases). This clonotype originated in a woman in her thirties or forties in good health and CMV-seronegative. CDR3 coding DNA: TGTGCCAGCAGCTTAGCTGGGGGCCTTTATCAGGGCTACACCTTC. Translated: CASSLAGGLYQGYTF.